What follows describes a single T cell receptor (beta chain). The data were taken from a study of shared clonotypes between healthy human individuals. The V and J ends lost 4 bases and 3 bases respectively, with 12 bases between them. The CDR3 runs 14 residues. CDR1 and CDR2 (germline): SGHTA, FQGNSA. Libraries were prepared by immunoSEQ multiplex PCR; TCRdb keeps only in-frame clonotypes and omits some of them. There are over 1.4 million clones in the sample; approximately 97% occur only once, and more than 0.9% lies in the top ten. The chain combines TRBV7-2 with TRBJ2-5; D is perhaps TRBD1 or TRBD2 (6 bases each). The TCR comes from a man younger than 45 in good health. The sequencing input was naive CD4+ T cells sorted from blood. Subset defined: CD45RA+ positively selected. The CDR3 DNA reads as TGTGCCAGCAGCTCCAGGGGCGGGGAAGAGACCCAGTACTTC. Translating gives CASSSRGGEETQYF.